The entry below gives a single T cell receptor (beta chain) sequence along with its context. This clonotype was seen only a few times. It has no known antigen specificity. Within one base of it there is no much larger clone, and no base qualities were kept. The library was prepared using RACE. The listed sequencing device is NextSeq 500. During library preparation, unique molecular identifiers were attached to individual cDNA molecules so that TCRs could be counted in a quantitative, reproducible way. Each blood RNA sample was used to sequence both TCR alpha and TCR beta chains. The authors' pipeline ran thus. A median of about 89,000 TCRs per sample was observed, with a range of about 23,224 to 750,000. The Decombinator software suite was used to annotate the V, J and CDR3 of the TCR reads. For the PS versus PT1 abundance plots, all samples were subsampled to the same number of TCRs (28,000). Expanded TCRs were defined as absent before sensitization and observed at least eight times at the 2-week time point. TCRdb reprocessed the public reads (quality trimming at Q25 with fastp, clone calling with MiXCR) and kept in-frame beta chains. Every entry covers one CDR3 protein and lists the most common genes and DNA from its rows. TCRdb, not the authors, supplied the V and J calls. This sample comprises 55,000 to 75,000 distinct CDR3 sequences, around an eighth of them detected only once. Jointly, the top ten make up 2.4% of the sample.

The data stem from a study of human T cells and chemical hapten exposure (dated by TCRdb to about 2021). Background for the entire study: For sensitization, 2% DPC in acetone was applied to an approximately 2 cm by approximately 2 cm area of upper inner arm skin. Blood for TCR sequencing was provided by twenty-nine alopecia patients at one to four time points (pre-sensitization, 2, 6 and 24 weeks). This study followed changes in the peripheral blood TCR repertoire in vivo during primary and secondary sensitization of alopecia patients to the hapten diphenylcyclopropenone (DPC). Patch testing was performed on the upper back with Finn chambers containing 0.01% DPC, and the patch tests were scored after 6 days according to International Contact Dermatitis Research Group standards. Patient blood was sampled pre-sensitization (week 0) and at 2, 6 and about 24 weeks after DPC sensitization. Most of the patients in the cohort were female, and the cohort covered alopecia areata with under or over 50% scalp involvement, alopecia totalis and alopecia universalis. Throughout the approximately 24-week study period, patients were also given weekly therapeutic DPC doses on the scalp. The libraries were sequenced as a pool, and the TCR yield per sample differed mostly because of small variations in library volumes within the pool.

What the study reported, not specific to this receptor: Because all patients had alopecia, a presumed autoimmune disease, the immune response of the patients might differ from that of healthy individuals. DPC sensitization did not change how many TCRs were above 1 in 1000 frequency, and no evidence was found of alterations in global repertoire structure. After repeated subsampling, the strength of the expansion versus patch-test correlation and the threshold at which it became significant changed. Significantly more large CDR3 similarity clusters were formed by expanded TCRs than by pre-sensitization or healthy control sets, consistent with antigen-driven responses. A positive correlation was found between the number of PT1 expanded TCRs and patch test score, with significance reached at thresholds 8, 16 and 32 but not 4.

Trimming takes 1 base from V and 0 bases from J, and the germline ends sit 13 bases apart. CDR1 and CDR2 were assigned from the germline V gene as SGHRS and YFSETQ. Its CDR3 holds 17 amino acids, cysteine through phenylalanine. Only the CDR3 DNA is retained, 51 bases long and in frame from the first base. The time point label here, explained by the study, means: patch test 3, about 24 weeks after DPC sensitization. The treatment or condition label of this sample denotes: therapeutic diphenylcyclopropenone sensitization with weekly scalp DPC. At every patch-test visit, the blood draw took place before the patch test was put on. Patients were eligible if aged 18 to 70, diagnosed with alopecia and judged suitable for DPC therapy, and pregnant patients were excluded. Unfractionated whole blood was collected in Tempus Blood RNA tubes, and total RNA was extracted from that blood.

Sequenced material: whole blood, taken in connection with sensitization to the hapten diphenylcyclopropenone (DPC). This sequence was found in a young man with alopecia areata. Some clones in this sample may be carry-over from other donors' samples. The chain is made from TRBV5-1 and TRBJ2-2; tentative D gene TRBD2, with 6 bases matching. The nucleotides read TGCGCCAGCAGCTTGACCCCTAGCGTAGCGAACACCGGGGAGCTGTTTTTT. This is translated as CASSLTPSVANTGELFF.